The sample holds a few counts of the clone carrying this T cell receptor (beta chain). The sample belongs to a study of shared clonotypes between healthy human individuals. Across the study: Each donor's CD8 memory used one plate, CD8 naive two, each CD4 subset three.

Using immunoSEQ multiplex PCR, the repertoire was profiled, and TCRdb retains in-frame clones only, with some absent. Among approximately 2.5 million clones listed, 93% were seen once. The CDR3 runs 14 residues. The germline V gene has CDR1 MDHEN and CDR2 SYDVKM. Germline trimming cut 8 bases from V and 2 bases from J; bases unmatched to any gene: 6. J is TRBJ1-5 and V is TRBV28; 7 nucleotides line up with TRBD1. The sequence was collected from a man aged 18 to 29 in good health. Some clones in this sample may be carry-over from other donors' samples. Sequencing was performed on naive CD4+ T cells from PBMCs. The subset denotes: CD45RA+ positively selected. The CDR3 DNA reads TGTGCCAGCTCGACAGGGAGAGGCAATCAGCCCCAGCATTTT. Translated, it gives CASSTGRGNQPQHF. The full variable domain, with the rest looked up from reference TRBV28 and TRBJ1-5, is DVKVTQSSRYLVKRTGEKVFLECVQDMDHENMFWYRQDPGLGLRLIYFSYDVKMKEKGDIPEGYSVSREKKERFSLILESASTNQTSMYLCASSTGRGNQPQHFGDGTRLSIL.